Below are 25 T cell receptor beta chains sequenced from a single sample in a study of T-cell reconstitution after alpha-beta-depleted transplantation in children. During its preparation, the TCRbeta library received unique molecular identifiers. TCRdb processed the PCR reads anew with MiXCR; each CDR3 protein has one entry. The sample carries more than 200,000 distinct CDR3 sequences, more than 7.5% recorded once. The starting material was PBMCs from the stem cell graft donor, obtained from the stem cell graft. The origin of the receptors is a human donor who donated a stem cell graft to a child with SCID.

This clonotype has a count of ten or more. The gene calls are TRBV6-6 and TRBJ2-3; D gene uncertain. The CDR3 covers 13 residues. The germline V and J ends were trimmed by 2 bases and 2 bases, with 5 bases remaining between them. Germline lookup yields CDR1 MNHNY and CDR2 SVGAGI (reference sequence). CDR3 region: CASSYRPTDTQYF. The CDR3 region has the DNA TGTGCCAGCAGTTACAGGCCCACAGATACGCAGTATTTT.

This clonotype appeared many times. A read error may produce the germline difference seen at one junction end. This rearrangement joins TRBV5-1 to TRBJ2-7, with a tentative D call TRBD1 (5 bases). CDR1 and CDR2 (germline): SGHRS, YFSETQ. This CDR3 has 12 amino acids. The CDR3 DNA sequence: TGTGCCAGCAGCTTAGGGGCATACGAGCAGTACTTC. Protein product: CASSLGAYEQYF. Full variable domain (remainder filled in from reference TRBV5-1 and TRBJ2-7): KAGVTQTPRYLIKTRGQQVTLSCSPISGHRSVSWYQQTPGQGLQFLFEYFSETQRNKGNFPGRFSGRQFSNSRSEMNVSTLELGDSALYLCASSLGAYEQYFGPGTRLTVT.

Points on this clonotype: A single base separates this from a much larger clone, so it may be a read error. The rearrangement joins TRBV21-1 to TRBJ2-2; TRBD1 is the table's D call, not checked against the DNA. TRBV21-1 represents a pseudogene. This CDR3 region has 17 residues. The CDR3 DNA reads TGTGCCAGAAGCAAAGCTCCTAACCCTGAGGGCACCGGGGAGCTGTTTTTT. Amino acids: CARSKAPNPEGTGELFF.

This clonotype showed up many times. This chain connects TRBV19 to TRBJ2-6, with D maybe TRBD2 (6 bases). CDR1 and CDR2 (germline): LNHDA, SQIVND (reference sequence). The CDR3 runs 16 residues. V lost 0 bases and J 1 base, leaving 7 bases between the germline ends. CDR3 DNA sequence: TGTGCCAGTAGTATAGATCGGGGGTCTGGGGCCAACGTCCTGACTTTC. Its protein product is CASSIDRGSGANVLTF.

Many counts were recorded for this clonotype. The CDR3 is CASSPQTGTDHGYTF. In nucleotides, the CDR3 is TGCGCCAGCAGCCCTCAAACCGGGACAGACCATGGCTACACCTTC. V and J are TRBV4-3 and TRBJ1-2, with 7 nucleotides matching TRBD1. The length of the CDR3 is 15 residues. Germline V gene data show CDR1 as LGHNA and CDR2 as YSLEER. J lost 6 bases, V lost 4 bases, and 11 bases had no gene match.

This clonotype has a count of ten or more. The CDR3 reads CSARDATGSGQPQHF. CDR3 DNA: TGCAGTGCTAGAGATGCGACAGGGTCGGGCCAGCCCCAGCATTTT. The chain joins TRBV20-1 to TRBJ1-5; 7 bases are a match to TRBD1. The CDR3 is 15 amino acids. The V gene's germline CDR1 is DFQATT and CDR2 SNEGSKA (reference sequence). J was trimmed by 7 bases and V by 0 bases; bases with no gene match: 9.

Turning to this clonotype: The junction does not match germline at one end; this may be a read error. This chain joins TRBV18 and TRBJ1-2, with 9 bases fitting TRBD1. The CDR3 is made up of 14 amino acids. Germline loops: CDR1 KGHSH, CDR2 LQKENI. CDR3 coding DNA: TGTGCCAGCTCAGCCGGGACAGGGACCTATGGCTACCCCTTC. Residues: CASSAGTGTYGYPF.

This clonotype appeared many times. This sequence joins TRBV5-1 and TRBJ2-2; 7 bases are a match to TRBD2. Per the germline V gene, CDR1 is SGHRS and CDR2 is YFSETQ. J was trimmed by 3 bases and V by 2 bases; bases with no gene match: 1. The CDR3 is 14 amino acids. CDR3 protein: CASSFRGDTGELFF. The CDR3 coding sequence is TGCGCCAGCAGCTTCCGGGGGGACACCGGGGAGCTGTTTTTT.

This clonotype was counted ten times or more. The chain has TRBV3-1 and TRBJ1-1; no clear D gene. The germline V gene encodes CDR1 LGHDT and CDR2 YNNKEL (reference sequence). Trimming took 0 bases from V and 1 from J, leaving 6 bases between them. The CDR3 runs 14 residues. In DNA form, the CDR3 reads TGTGCCAGCAGCCAAGAATGGGAGAACACTGAAGCTTTCTTT. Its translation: CASSQEWENTEAFF.

CDR3 DNA sequence: TGTGCCAGCAGCTCTTTGGAGCGGTTGTATTTT. It encodes CASSSLERLYF. The chain joins TRBV7-6 to TRBJ2-3; tentatively, D is TRBD2 (5 bases). V gave up 4 bases and J gave up 14 bases, with 13 bases separating them. The germline V gene has CDR1 SGHVS and CDR2 FNYEAQ. The CDR3 totals 11 residues.

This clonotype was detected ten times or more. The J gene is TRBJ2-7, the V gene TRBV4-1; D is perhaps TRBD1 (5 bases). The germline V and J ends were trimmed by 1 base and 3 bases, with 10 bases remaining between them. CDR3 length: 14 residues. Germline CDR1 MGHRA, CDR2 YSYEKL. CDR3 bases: TGCGCCAGCAGCCAAGGGGGCTTAGGCTACGAGCAGTACTTC. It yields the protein CASSQGGLGYEQYF.

In DNA form, the CDR3 reads TGTGCCAGCAGCTTGGTACAGCTAGATAATTCACCCCTCCACTTT. It encodes CASSLVQLDNSPLHF. The chain employs TRBV5-4 and TRBJ1-6; no definite D call. Looked up from germline, CDR1 is SGHNT and CDR2 is YYREEE (reference sequence). CDR3 length equals 15 residues. Deletions cut 0 bases from V and 5 bases from J, with 9 bases between.

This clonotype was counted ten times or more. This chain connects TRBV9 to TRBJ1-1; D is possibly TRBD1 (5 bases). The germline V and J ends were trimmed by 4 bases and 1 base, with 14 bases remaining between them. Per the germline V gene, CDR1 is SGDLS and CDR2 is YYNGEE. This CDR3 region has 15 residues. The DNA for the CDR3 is TGTGCCAGCAGCTTACAGCCACAGGAGAACACTGAAGCTTTCTTT. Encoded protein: CASSLQPQENTEAFF.

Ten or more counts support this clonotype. The CDR3 loop is CASSEDPGRDTQYF. The CDR3 nucleotides read TGCGCCAGCAGCGAGGACCCCGGCAGGGATACGCAGTATTTT. The chain carries TRBV5-1 and TRBJ2-3; no reliable D call. CDR1 is SGHRS and CDR2 is YFSETQ in the germline V gene. Trimming removed 4 bases at V and 6 bases at J, with 15 bases between. CDR3 length: 14 amino acids.

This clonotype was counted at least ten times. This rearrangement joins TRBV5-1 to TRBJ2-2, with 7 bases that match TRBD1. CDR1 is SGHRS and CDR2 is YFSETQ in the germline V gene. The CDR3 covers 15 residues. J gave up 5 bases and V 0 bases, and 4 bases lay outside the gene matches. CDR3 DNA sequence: TGCGCCAGCAGCTTGGTAGCAGGGGGAACCGGGGAGCTGTTTTTT. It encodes CASSLVAGGTGELFF. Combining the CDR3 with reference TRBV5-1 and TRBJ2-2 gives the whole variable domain KAGVTQTPRYLIKTRGQQVTLSCSPISGHRSVSWYQQTPGQGLQFLFEYFSETQRNKGNFPGRFSGRQFSNSRSEMNVSTLELGDSALYLCASSLVAGGTGELFFGEGSRLTVL.

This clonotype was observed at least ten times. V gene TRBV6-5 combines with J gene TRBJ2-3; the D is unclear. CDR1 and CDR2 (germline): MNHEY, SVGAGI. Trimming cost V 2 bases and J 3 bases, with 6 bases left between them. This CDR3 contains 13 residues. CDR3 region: CASSYPATDTQYF. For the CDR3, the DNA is TGTGCCAGCAGTTACCCAGCTACAGATACGCAGTATTTT.

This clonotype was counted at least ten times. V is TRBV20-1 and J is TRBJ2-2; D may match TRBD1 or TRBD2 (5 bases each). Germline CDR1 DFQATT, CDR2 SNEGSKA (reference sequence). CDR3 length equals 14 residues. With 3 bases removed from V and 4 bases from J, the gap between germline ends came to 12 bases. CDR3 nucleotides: TGCAGTGCTAGGACTCGGGGCCTCACCGGGGAGCTGTTTTTT. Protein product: CSARTRGLTGELFF.

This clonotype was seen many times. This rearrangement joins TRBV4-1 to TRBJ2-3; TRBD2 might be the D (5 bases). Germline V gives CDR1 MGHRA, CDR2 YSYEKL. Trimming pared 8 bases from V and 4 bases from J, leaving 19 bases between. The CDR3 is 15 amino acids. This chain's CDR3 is CASCELEVRPDTQYF. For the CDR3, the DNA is TGCGCCAGCTGCGAACTAGAAGTTAGGCCAGATACGCAGTATTTT.

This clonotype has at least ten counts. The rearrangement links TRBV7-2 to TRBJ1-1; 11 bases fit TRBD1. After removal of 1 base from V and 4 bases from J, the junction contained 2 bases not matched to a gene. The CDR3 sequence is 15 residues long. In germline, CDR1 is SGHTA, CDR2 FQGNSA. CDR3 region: CASSLVGQGGTEAFF. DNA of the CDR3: TGTGCCAGCAGCTTAGTGGGACAGGGGGGCACTGAAGCTTTCTTT.

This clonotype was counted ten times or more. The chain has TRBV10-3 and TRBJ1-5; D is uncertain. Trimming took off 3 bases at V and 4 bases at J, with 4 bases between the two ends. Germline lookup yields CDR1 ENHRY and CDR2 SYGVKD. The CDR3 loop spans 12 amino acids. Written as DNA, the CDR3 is TGTGCCATCAGTGAAGAGAATCAGCCCCAGCATTTT. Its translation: CAISEENQPQHF.

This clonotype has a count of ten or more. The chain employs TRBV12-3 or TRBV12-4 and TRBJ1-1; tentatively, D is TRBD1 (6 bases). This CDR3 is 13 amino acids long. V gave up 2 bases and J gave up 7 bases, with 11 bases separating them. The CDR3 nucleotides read TGTGCCAGCAGTTTATCGACAGGACTTGAAGCTTTCTTT. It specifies CASSLSTGLEAFF.

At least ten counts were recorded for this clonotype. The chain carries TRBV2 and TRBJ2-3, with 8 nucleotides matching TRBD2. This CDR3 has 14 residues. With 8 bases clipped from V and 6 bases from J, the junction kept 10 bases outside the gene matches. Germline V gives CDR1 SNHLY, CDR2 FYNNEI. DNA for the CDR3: TGTGCCAGCGGTTCGGTAGTAGCGGGGGATACGCAGTATTTT. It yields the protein CASGSVVAGDTQYF. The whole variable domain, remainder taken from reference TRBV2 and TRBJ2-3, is EPEVTQTPSHQVTQMGQEVILRCVPISNHLYFYWYRQILGQKVEFLVSFYNNEISEKSEIFDDQFSVERPDGSNFTLKIRSTKLEDSAMYFCASGSVVAGDTQYFGPGTRLTVL.

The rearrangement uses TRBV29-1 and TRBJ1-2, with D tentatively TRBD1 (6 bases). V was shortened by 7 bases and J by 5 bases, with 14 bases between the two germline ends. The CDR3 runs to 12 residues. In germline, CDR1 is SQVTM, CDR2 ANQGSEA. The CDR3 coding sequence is TGCAGCGCCGCGGGACAATGGTATGGCTACACCTTC. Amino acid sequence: CSAAGQWYGYTF.

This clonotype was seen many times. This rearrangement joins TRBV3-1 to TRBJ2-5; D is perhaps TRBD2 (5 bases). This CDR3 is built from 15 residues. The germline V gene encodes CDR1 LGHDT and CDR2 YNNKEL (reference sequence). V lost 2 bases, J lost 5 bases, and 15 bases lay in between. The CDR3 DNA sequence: TGTGCCAGCAGCCAACACGGCGGAGGAATGGAGACCCAGTACTTC. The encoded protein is CASSQHGGGMETQYF.

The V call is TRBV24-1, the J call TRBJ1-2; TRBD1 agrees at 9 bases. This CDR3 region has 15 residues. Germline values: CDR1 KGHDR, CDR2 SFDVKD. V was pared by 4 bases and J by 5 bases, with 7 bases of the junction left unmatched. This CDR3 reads CATSDPGQGGYGYTF. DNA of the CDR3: TGTGCCACCAGTGACCCGGGACAGGGCGGGTATGGCTACACCTTC.